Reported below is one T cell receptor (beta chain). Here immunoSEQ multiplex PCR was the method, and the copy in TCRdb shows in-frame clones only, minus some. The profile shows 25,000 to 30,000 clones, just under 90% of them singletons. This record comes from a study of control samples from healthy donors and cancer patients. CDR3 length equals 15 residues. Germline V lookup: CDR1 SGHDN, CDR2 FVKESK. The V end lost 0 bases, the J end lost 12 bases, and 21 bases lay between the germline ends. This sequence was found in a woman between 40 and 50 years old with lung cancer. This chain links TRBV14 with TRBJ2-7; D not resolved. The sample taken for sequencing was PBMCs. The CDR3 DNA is TGTGCCAGCAGCCAAGATGAGGCAGGAACCTACGAGAGGTACTTC. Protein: CASSQDEAGTYERYF. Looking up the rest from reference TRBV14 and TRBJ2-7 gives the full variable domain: EAGVTQFPSHSVIEKGQTVTLRCDPISGHDNLYWYRRVMGKEIKFLLHFVKESKQDESGMPNNRFLAERTGGTYSTLKVQPAELEDSGVYFCASSQDEAGTYERYFGPGTRLTVT.